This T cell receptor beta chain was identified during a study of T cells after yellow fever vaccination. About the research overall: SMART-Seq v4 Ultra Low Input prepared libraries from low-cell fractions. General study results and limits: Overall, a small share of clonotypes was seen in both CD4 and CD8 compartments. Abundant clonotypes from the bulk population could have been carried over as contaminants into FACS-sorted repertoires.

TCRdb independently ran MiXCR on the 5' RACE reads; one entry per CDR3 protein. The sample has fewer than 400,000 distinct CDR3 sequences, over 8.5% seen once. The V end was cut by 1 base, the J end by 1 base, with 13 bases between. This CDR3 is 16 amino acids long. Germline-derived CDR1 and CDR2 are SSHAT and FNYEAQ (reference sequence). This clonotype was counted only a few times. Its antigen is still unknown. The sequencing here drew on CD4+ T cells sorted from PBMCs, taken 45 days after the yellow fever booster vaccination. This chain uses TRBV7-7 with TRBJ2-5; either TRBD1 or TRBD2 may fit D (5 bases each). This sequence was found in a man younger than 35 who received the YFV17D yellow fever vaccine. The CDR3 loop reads CASSLGGAPLQETQYF. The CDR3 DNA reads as TGTGCCAGCAGCTTAGGAGGGGCCCCTCTCCAAGAGACCCAGTACTTC.